A single sample is the source of the 27 T cell receptor beta chains below, sequenced in a study of blood T cell repertoires in COVID-19. Using immunoSEQ multiplex PCR, the repertoire was profiled, and TCRdb retains in-frame clones only, with some absent. There are about 26,000 clones in the sample; approximately 82% occur only once, and roughly 2% lies in the top ten. Source material: peripheral blood. The receptors were gathered from an elderly man with active or convalescent COVID-19.

This chain links TRBV13 with TRBJ2-7, with a weak D call TRBD1 (5 bases). The V end lost 2 bases, the J end lost 2 bases, and 10 bases lay between the germline ends. This CDR3 is 14 amino acids long. CDR1 PRHDT and CDR2 FYEKMQ come from the germline V gene (reference sequence). CDR3 coding DNA: TGTGCCAGCAGCTTATTCGCAGGGACCTACGAGCAGTACTTC. It codes for CASSLFAGTYEQYF.

This clone was seen a few times. This chain joins TRBV5-6 and TRBJ1-2; 7 bases are a match to TRBD1. Trimming at V came to 4 bases and at J to 2 bases, leaving 5 bases not matched to a gene. CDR3 length: 14 residues. Germline CDR1 and CDR2: SGHDT and YYEEEE. The CDR3 nucleotides read TGTGCCAGCAGCCCATTGACAGGGAACTATGGCTACACCTTC. It specifies CASSPLTGNYGYTF.

This clone has a handful of counts. The chain carries TRBV4-1 and TRBJ1-1, with 7 bases fitting TRBD1. This CDR3 region has 16 residues. Germline V gene lookup returns CDR1 MGHRA and CDR2 YSYEKL. Unmatched junction bases numbered 10, after V lost 0 bases and J lost 6 bases. The CDR3 is CASSQDPSRGIAEAFF. As DNA, the CDR3 is TGCGCCAGCAGCCAAGATCCGAGCAGGGGGATCGCTGAAGCTTTCTTT.

The gene calls are TRBV28 and TRBJ2-1; possibly TRBD1 for D (5 bases). CDR1 and CDR2 from the germline V gene are MDHEN and SYDVKM. The V and J ends lost 6 bases and 9 bases respectively, with 12 bases between them. This CDR3 contains 12 residues. The CDR3 sequence: CASRAGYGEQFF. CDR3 nucleotides: TGTGCCAGCAGGGCAGGGTACGGTGAGCAGTTCTTC.

The chain carries TRBV5-6 and TRBJ2-7; weak D call: TRBD2 (5 bases). Germline lookup yields CDR1 SGHDT and CDR2 YYEEEE. V was pared by 4 bases and J by 0 bases, with 14 bases between. The CDR3 length is 15 residues. The CDR3 DNA reads as TGTGCCAGCAGCGACTTTACACGGGACTCCTACGAGCAGTACTTC. Protein product: CASSDFTRDSYEQYF.

The chain is built from TRBV20-1 and TRBJ1-1, with 7 bases aligning to TRBD1. V lost 3 bases, J lost 10 bases, and 26 bases stayed unmatched. The germline V gene encodes CDR1 DFQATT and CDR2 SNEGSKA (reference sequence). The CDR3 runs to 18 residues. The DNA for the CDR3 is TGCAGTGCTAGTGTTCAGGGACAGCTGGGGGGCGACAGACGGGCAGCTTTCTTT. Translation gives CSASVQGQLGGDRRAAFF.

This clone appeared once. V and J are TRBV6-5 and TRBJ1-2; D not certain. V dropped 4 bases and J dropped 12 bases, with 15 bases sitting between them. Germline-derived CDR1 and CDR2 are MNHEY and SVGAGI. The CDR3 has 12 residues. CDR3 in amino acids: CASSLPRQVNTF. Here the CDR3 DNA reads TGTGCCAGCAGTTTACCCCGCCAGGTTAACACCTTC.

This clone was seen a few times. The chain couples TRBV4-1 to TRBJ2-1, with 7 positions matching TRBD1. CDR1 is MGHRA, CDR2 YSYEKL, per germline. The CDR3 loop spans 12 amino acids. With 1 base clipped from V and 11 bases from J, the junction kept 2 bases outside the gene matches. The CDR3 here is CASSQGDSKQFF. The CDR3 coding sequence is TGCGCCAGCAGCCAAGGGGACAGTAAGCAGTTCTTC.

The chain has TRBV6-1 and TRBJ2-7, with D maybe TRBD2 (5 bases). CDR1 and CDR2 (germline): MNHNS, SASEGT. Trimming pared 2 bases from V and 3 bases from J, leaving 20 bases between. The CDR3 contains 17 residues. The CDR3 bases are TGTGCCAGCAGTGAATCGTCCGGGAACTTTCACGTCTACGAGCAGTACTTC. Translating it yields CASSESSGNFHVYEQYF.

The V and J genes are TRBV6-1 and TRBJ2-1; 11 bases match TRBD2. Germline CDR1 and CDR2: MNHNS and SASEGT. V gave up 4 bases and J gave up 0 bases; unmatched junction bases: 8. The CDR3 extends over 18 amino acids. The CDR3 coding sequence is TGTGCCAGCAGTGCGGACCGGACTAGCGGGCTCTCCTACAATGAGCAGTTCTTC. Encoded protein: CASSADRTSGLSYNEQFF.

This chain joins TRBV7-3 and TRBJ2-3; no reliable D call. The germline CDR1 and CDR2 sequences are SGHTA and FQGTGA. The CDR3 loop spans 13 amino acids. With 0 bases removed from V and 6 bases from J, the gap between germline ends came to 7 bases. CDR3 sequence reads: CASSLTAGDTQYF. The CDR3 bases are TGTGCCAGCAGCTTAACCGCCGGGGATACGCAGTATTTT.

The chain has TRBV19 and TRBJ2-1; D not certain. This CDR3 has 15 residues. The ends were cut back, 3 bases at V and 9 bases at J, with 18 bases in the middle. Germline V gives CDR1 LNHDA, CDR2 SQIVND (reference sequence). This CDR3 reads CASSMVASLISEQFF. The CDR3 nucleotides read TGTGCCAGTAGTATGGTCGCTAGTTTAATTAGTGAGCAGTTCTTC.

The V call is TRBV9, the J call TRBJ1-4, with 8 nucleotides matching TRBD1. V gave up 4 bases and J gave up 7 bases; unmatched junction bases: 6. Per germline, CDR1 SGDLS and CDR2 YYNGEE. This CDR3 contains 14 residues. CDR3 sequence (DNA): TGTGCCAGCAGCAAGACAGGGGTTGGTGAAAAACTGTTTTTT. Residues: CASSKTGVGEKLFF.

This clone came up a few times. The chain employs TRBV19 and TRBJ2-1, with D maybe TRBD2 (5 bases). The germline V and J ends were trimmed by 1 base and 10 bases, with 14 bases remaining between them. The CDR3 runs to 14 residues. CDR1 and CDR2 from the germline V gene are LNHDA and SQIVND (reference sequence). CDR3 nucleotide sequence: TGTGCCAGTAGTATAGTTGGGCTAGCCGGGGAGCAGTTCTTC. Residues: CASSIVGLAGEQFF.

The chain carries TRBV6-6 and TRBJ1-5, with D uncertain. The CDR3 has 14 residues. The germline V gene has CDR1 MNHNY and CDR2 SVGAGI (reference sequence). Trimming cost V 6 bases and J 2 bases, with 11 bases left between them. CDR3: CASRQRRGNQPQHF. The CDR3 DNA follows: TGTGCCAGCAGACAACGACGGGGCAATCAGCCCCAGCATTTT.

V usage is TRBV7-8 and J usage is TRBJ2-7; 9 bases match TRBD1. The J segment lost 2 bases and the V segment lost 5 bases, leaving 10 bases of the junction unmatched. The germline CDR1 and CDR2 sequences are SGHVS and FQNEAQ. The CDR3 has 16 residues. The CDR3, as DNA: TGTGCCAGCAGCCCTCAGGCCGGGACAGGGACCTACGAGCAGTACTTC. Protein sequence: CASSPQAGTGTYEQYF. The complete variable domain, with remaining parts taken from reference TRBV7-8 and TRBJ2-7, reads GAGVSQSPRYKVAKRGQDVALRCDPISGHVSLFWYQQALGQGPEFLTYFQNEAQLDKSGLPSDRFFAERPEGSVSTLKIQRTQQEDSAVYLCASSPQAGTGTYEQYFGPGTRLTVT.

This rearrangement joins TRBV9 to TRBJ2-7; possibly TRBD1 for D (5 bases). The CDR3 is 15 residues long. The ends were cut back, 0 bases at V and 2 bases at J, with 12 bases in the middle. The germline gives CDR1 SGDLS, CDR2 YYNGEE. CDR3 in amino acids: CASSVETVTPYEQYF. DNA for the CDR3: TGTGCCAGCAGCGTAGAGACAGTCACGCCCTACGAGCAGTACTTC.

This chain connects TRBV4-1 to TRBJ1-1; 8 nucleotides match TRBD1. Trimming removed 6 bases from V and 5 bases from J; junction bases left unmatched: 5. In germline, CDR1 is MGHRA, CDR2 YSYEKL. This CDR3 has 13 amino acids. The CDR3 nucleotides read TGCGCCAGCAGGTCACAGGGGGGTACTGAAGCTTTCTTT. It translates to CASRSQGGTEAFF.

The chain couples TRBV28 to TRBJ2-7; D not resolved. This CDR3 is built from 14 residues. With 6 bases removed from V and 0 bases from J, the gap between germline ends came to 12 bases. Germline V lookup: CDR1 MDHEN, CDR2 SYDVKM. The CDR3 DNA reads as TGTGCCAGCAGCCTCCGGCAGGTCTCCTACGAGCAGTACTTC. This sequence encodes CASSLRQVSYEQYF.

CDR3 in amino acids: CASSLVSGEWGNEQFF. In nucleotides, the CDR3 is TGTGCCAGCAGCTTAGTCTCGGGAGAATGGGGAAATGAGCAGTTCTTC. This sequence joins TRBV7-2 and TRBJ2-1; D may be TRBD2 (6 bases). The V gene's germline CDR1 is SGHTA and CDR2 FQGNSA. V was trimmed by 1 base and J by 7 bases, leaving 17 bases between them. The CDR3 is 16 amino acids.

V usage is TRBV13 and J usage is TRBJ2-7, with TRBD2 matching 9 bases. The CDR3 covers 14 residues. CDR1 is PRHDT, CDR2 FYEKMQ, per germline (reference sequence). V lost 3 bases to trimming and J lost 6 bases; unmatched junction nucleotides: 6. CDR3 region: CASSFVAGAREQYF. In DNA, the CDR3 is TGTGCCAGCAGCTTCGTAGCGGGGGCCCGCGAGCAGTACTTC.

The V gene is TRBV5-6, the J gene TRBJ2-3; 13 bases fit TRBD2. The CDR3 extends over 16 amino acids. V was pared by 6 bases and J by 2 bases, with 6 bases of the junction left unmatched. CDR1 and CDR2 (germline): SGHDT, YYEEEE. The CDR3 DNA is TGTGCCAGCATCAAGACTAGCGGGGGGTTCACAGATACGCAGTATTTT. Translation gives CASIKTSGGFTDTQYF.

This clone showed up just once. The chain combines TRBV6-6 with TRBJ1-3; D is possibly TRBD1 (6 bases). Germline V gives CDR1 MNHNY, CDR2 SVGAGI (reference sequence). V lost 6 bases to trimming and J lost 0 bases, with 12 bases between them. The CDR3 is 15 residues long. The CDR3 sequence is CASRQQGTSGNTIYF. Written as DNA, the CDR3 is TGTGCCAGCAGACAACAGGGAACCTCTGGAAACACCATATATTTT.

This clone was observed once. The gene calls are TRBV2 and TRBJ2-1; 7 nucleotides line up with TRBD2. Trimming at V came to 7 bases and at J to 5 bases, leaving 5 bases not matched to a gene. Germline loops: CDR1 SNHLY, CDR2 FYNNEI. There are 13 residues in the CDR3. For the CDR3, the DNA is TGTGCCAGCATCAGCGGGGAAAACAATGAGCAGTTCTTC. Its translation: CASISGENNEQFF.

This chain joins TRBV5-6 and TRBJ1-1; 8 nucleotides agree with TRBD1. Trimming cost V 3 bases and J 5 bases; bases outside gene matches: 9. The CDR3 contains 15 residues. Germline assignment: CDR1 SGHDT and CDR2 YYEEEE. The chain's CDR3 is CASSSPVRTGTEAFF. The CDR3 DNA reads as TGTGCCAGCAGCTCTCCCGTCCGGACAGGGACTGAAGCTTTCTTT.

This clone was seen a single time. DNA of the CDR3: TGTGCCAGCAGCTCTAGTGGATCTGGAAACACCATATATTTT. Amino acid sequence: CASSSSGSGNTIYF. The rearrangement uses TRBV7-9 and TRBJ1-3, with unresolved D. Trimming left V 4 bases short and J 1 base short, with 8 bases between. Germline V gene lookup returns CDR1 SEHNR and CDR2 FQNEAQ (reference sequence). The CDR3 is 14 residues long.

The rearrangement links TRBV5-4 to TRBJ2-5; 11 bases agree with TRBD1. The germline V gene has CDR1 SGHNT and CDR2 YYREEE (reference sequence). There are 15 residues in the CDR3. The J segment lost 5 bases and the V segment lost 0 bases, leaving 3 bases of the junction unmatched. The CDR3 loop is CASSLAGQGEETQYF. CDR3 coding DNA: TGTGCCAGCAGCTTGGCGGGACAGGGGGAGGAGACCCAGTACTTC.